These 31 T cell receptor beta chains were sequenced from one sample in a study of OX40 agonist ivuxolimab in advanced cancers. The data were produced by immunoSEQ multiplex PCR, yet TCRdb's version contains in-frame clones alone and is incomplete. The sample consists of around 62,000 clones, roughly 82% of them appearing once. The sample consisted of CD4+ or CD8+ T cells sorted from blood, taken in a trial of the OX40 agonist ivuxolimab. The source of these receptors is an adult with an advanced solid tumor such as melanoma, head and neck, liver or kidney cancer.

This rearrangement joins TRBV7-3 to TRBJ2-5; TRBD2 matches 11 bases. With V trimmed by 5 bases and J by 9 bases, 11 bases remained unmatched. Germline values: CDR1 SGHTA, CDR2 FQGTGA. The CDR3 covers 15 residues. The CDR3 loop is CASSQLAGVVASQYF. Written as DNA, the CDR3 is TGTGCCAGCAGCCAACTAGCGGGAGTAGTAGCGTCCCAGTACTTC.

This chain's CDR3 is CAGSIGNQPQHF. The CDR3 DNA sequence: TGTGCCGGATCTATCGGCAATCAGCCCCAGCATTTT. The chain has TRBV6-6 and TRBJ1-5; D gene unclear. V lost 11 bases to trimming and J lost 2 bases, with 10 bases between them. The CDR3 is 12 amino acids. The germline CDR1 and CDR2 sequences are MNHNY and SVGAGI (reference sequence).

The chain carries TRBV7-8 and TRBJ1-4; no clear D gene. CDR1 SGHVS and CDR2 FQNEAQ come from the germline V gene. The length of the CDR3 is 11 residues. V gave up 5 bases and J gave up 6 bases, with 4 bases separating them. In nucleotides, the CDR3 is TGTGCCAGCAGCCGTGATGAAAAACTGTTTTTT. Translated: CASSRDEKLFF.

Comments on this clone: Germline is not matched at one junction end, which may reflect a read error. This chain links TRBV7-2 with TRBJ2-1; TRBD2 agrees at 7 bases. Looked up from germline, CDR1 is SGHTA and CDR2 is FQGNSA. This CDR3 is 15 amino acids long. As DNA, the CDR3 is TGTGCCAGCAGCTTGGAGACTAGCTCCTTCAATGAGCAGTTCTTC. Its protein product is CASSLETSSFNEQFF. The full variable domain, completed using reference TRBV7-2 and TRBJ2-1, is GAGVSQSPSNKVTEKGKDVELRCDPISGHTALYWYRQSLGQGLEFLIYFQGNSAPDKSGLPSDRFSAERTGGSVSTLTIQRTQQEDSAVYLCASSLETSSFNEQFFGPGTRLTVL.

The chain combines TRBV10-3 with TRBJ2-3, with D perhaps TRBD2 (6 bases). This CDR3 is built from 15 residues. In germline, CDR1 is ENHRY, CDR2 SYGVKD. V was shortened by 6 bases and J by 2 bases, with 15 bases between the two germline ends. The CDR3 reads CAIRAGLTHTDTQYF. Written as DNA, the CDR3 is TGTGCCATCAGGGCGGGATTAACTCACACAGATACGCAGTATTTT.

The rearrangement links TRBV14 to TRBJ1-3; the D gene is possibly TRBD1 (6 bases). Trimming cost V 3 bases and J 0 bases, with 12 bases left between them. CDR1 and CDR2 (germline): SGHDN, FVKESK. The CDR3 has 16 residues. The CDR3 nucleotides read TGTGCCAGCAGCCACCTACAGGGTCTCTCTGGAAACACCATATATTTT. It yields the protein CASSHLQGLSGNTIYF.

The rearrangement links TRBV5-4 to TRBJ2-1; the match to TRBD2 covers 8 bases. The germline V gene encodes CDR1 SGHNT and CDR2 YYREEE (reference sequence). CDR3 length: 18 amino acids. V trimming: 4 bases; J trimming: 0 bases; junction bases outside the gene matches: 12. CDR3 coding DNA: TGTGCCAGCAGCGGGTTGGGTAGCGGGACCACCTCCTACAATGAGCAGTTCTTC. Translated: CASSGLGSGTTSYNEQFF.

This clone was counted between two and nine times. The chain carries TRBV5-4 and TRBJ2-1; D assignment may be TRBD1 or TRBD2 (6 bases each). V was shortened by 4 bases and J by 7 bases, with 21 bases between the two germline ends. CDR1 and CDR2 (germline): SGHNT, YYREEE (reference sequence). CDR3 length: 16 amino acids. In DNA form, the CDR3 reads TGTGCCAGCAGCGCGGGTGGGTCGGGGGCTTCGAATGAGCAGTTCTTC. This sequence encodes CASSAGGSGASNEQFF.

The chain couples TRBV5-4 to TRBJ2-3; 7 positions match TRBD1. CDR1 and CDR2 (germline): SGHNT, YYREEE (reference sequence). V shed 4 bases, J shed 5 bases, and the junction held 10 bases outside the gene matches. CDR3 size: 15 residues. The CDR3 reads CASSLRAQGVDTQYF. CDR3 in DNA: TGTGCCAGCAGCCTCCGGGCGCAGGGGGTAGATACGCAGTATTTT.

The genes are TRBV7-8 and TRBJ2-1, with D possibly matching TRBD1 (6 bases). This CDR3 has 13 residues. Trimming removed 4 bases from V and 8 bases from J, with 12 bases in between. Germline values: CDR1 SGHVS, CDR2 FQNEAQ. The CDR3 DNA reads TGTGCCAGCAGCTGGACAGTGGTCCATGAGCAGTTCTTC. As protein: CASSWTVVHEQFF.

This chain uses TRBV9 with TRBJ1-1; tentatively, D is TRBD1 (5 bases). The CDR3 is made up of 15 amino acids. Germline assignment: CDR1 SGDLS and CDR2 YYNGEE. The V and J ends lost 0 bases and 5 bases respectively, with 14 bases between them. CDR3: CASSVGPTGGTEAFF. CDR3 DNA sequence: TGTGCCAGCAGCGTAGGGCCTACCGGGGGGACTGAAGCTTTCTTT.

The chain employs TRBV6-6 and TRBJ1-2; D is possibly TRBD1 (5 bases). The CDR3 runs 13 residues. Germline values: CDR1 MNHNY, CDR2 SVGAGI (reference sequence). V dropped 5 bases and J dropped 4 bases, with 11 bases sitting between them. In nucleotides, the CDR3 is TGTGCCAGCAGTCTTCAGGGAGGCTATGGCTACACCTTC. Translating gives CASSLQGGYGYTF.

Only one count was recorded for this clone. J is TRBJ2-2 and V is TRBV29-1; the match to TRBD1 covers 9 bases. This CDR3 contains 13 residues. The ends lost 7 bases at V and 7 bases at J; junction bases unmatched: 7. CDR1 is SQVTM, CDR2 ANQGSEA, per germline. In nucleotides, the CDR3 is TGCAGCGCAGACAGGGGGTTTGGCGGGGAGCTGTTTTTT. As protein: CSADRGFGGELFF.

The chain recombines TRBV10-1 with TRBJ2-5, with D unresolved. With 2 bases removed from V and 5 bases from J, the gap between germline ends came to 9 bases. This CDR3 is built from 13 residues. Per the germline V gene, CDR1 is WNHNN and CDR2 is SYGVQD (reference sequence). DNA for the CDR3: TGCGCCAGCAGTGAGAGCTCGTCGGAGACCCAGTACTTC. Protein sequence: CASSESSSETQYF.

This clone was observed a handful of times. The chain uses TRBV7-2 and TRBJ1-3; D is undetermined. Germline V gene data show CDR1 as SGHTA and CDR2 as FQGNSA. V lost 6 bases and J 0 bases, leaving 12 bases between the germline ends. The CDR3 runs 15 residues. The CDR3 reads CASSLTRDSGNTIYF. CDR3 bases: TGTGCCAGCAGTTTAACACGGGACTCTGGAAACACCATATATTTT.

The CDR3 loop is CASSPDRAYSYEQYF. In DNA, the CDR3 is TGTGCCAGCTCTCCTGACAGAGCCTACTCCTACGAGCAGTACTTC. The rearrangement joins TRBV18 to TRBJ2-7, with D tentatively TRBD1 (5 bases). The CDR3 has 15 amino acids. Germline V gene lookup returns CDR1 KGHSH and CDR2 LQKENI. V shed 6 bases and J shed 0 bases, with 15 bases lying between them.

The V and J genes are TRBV7-6 and TRBJ2-2; 8 bases line up with TRBD2. Germline loops: CDR1 SGHVS, CDR2 FNYEAQ. V lost 4 bases to trimming and J lost 4 bases; unmatched junction nucleotides: 8. The CDR3 is made up of 16 amino acids. CDR3 sequence (DNA): TGTGCCAGCAGCTGGGCGGGGGGCTCGGTCACCGGGGAGCTGTTTTTT. It codes for CASSWAGGSVTGELFF.

The rearrangement links TRBV7-8 to TRBJ2-1, with 8 bases that match TRBD2. The CDR3 has 14 residues. Germline V gives CDR1 SGHVS, CDR2 FQNEAQ. V trimming: 6 bases; J trimming: 7 bases; junction bases outside the gene matches: 8. CDR3 sequence reads: CASRLADTGNEQFF. CDR3 sequence (DNA): TGTGCCAGCAGACTAGCGGATACTGGGAATGAGCAGTTCTTC. Full variable domain (outside the CDR3, taken from reference TRBV7-8 and TRBJ2-1): GAGVSQSPRYKVAKRGQDVALRCDPISGHVSLFWYQQALGQGPEFLTYFQNEAQLDKSGLPSDRFFAERPEGSVSTLKIQRTQQEDSAVYLCASRLADTGNEQFFGPGTRLTVL.

The chain is built from TRBV19 and TRBJ1-1, with TRBD1 matching 10 bases. The CDR3 length is 13 residues. Germline CDR1 is LNHDA and CDR2 is SQIVND (reference sequence). The ends lost 10 bases at V and 5 bases at J; junction bases unmatched: 7. The CDR3 DNA reads as TGTGCCATCCGACAGGGGGCTTGGACTGAAGCTTTCTTT. It is translated as CAIRQGAWTEAFF.

The gene calls are TRBV5-1 and TRBJ2-3; D is unresolved. The germline gives CDR1 SGHRS, CDR2 YFSETQ. CDR3 size: 15 residues. Trimming removed 0 bases at V and 2 bases at J, with 10 bases between. The CDR3 region has the DNA TGCGCCAGCAGCTTGGAGTCCGATCTCACAGATACGCAGTATTTT. Translated: CASSLESDLTDTQYF. The variable domain in full, with the rest retrieved from reference TRBV5-1 and TRBJ2-3, is KAGVTQTPRYLIKTRGQQVTLSCSPISGHRSVSWYQQTPGQGLQFLFEYFSETQRNKGNFPGRFSGRQFSNSRSEMNVSTLELGDSALYLCASSLESDLTDTQYFGPGTRLTVL.

The chain has TRBV28 and TRBJ2-2; no clear D. There are 14 residues in the CDR3. Germline V gene lookup returns CDR1 MDHEN and CDR2 SYDVKM. Trimming removed 6 bases from V and 3 bases from J, with 11 bases in between. CDR3 sequence reads: CASRKEPDTGELFF. The CDR3 coding sequence is TGTGCCAGCAGGAAGGAGCCCGACACCGGGGAGCTGTTTTTT.

This clone was observed once. This chain joins TRBV7-2 and TRBJ1-2; unclear D gene. V lost 0 bases to trimming and J lost 7 bases, with 12 bases between them. The CDR3 runs to 14 residues. In germline, CDR1 is SGHTA, CDR2 FQGNSA. In nucleotides, the CDR3 is TGTGCCAGCAGCTTAGCGGCAGGTCCCTTTGGCTACACCTTC. It yields the protein CASSLAAGPFGYTF.

The table lists this clone with a count of one. V and J are TRBV27 and TRBJ2-1; D is unclear. The germline V and J ends were trimmed by 6 bases and 6 bases, with 24 bases remaining between them. The CDR3 length is 17 residues. Germline V gene sequence: CDR1 MNHEY, CDR2 SMNVEV (reference sequence). DNA of the CDR3: TGTGCCAGCAGCCTTTCTCTAAATAGCATGCTAAGCAATGAGCAGTTCTTC. Protein: CASSLSLNSMLSNEQFF.

This clone was detected only once. The genes are TRBV28 and TRBJ1-5; D remains unclear. Germline V CDR1 and CDR2: MDHEN, SYDVKM. Trimming took 3 bases from V and 7 from J, leaving 10 bases between them. The CDR3 extends over 13 amino acids. The CDR3 spells CASSFASGQPQHF. The CDR3 DNA reads TGTGCCAGCAGTTTTGCGTCGGGGCAGCCCCAGCATTTT.

This chain uses TRBV28 with TRBJ1-2; no firm D call. The germline CDR1 and CDR2 sequences are MDHEN and SYDVKM. V was clipped by 6 bases and J by 2 bases, with 7 bases between them. This CDR3 region has 12 residues. The CDR3 is CASRTENYGYTF. As DNA, the CDR3 is TGTGCCAGCAGAACAGAAAACTATGGCTACACCTTC.

The chain is built from TRBV6-5 and TRBJ2-7, with D uncertain. CDR3 length: 14 residues. From germline, CDR1 is MNHEY and CDR2 SVGAGI. Trimming stripped 4 bases from V and 2 bases from J, with 12 bases between. In nucleotides, the CDR3 is TGTGCCAGCAGTTCCCCGGGTGGAACCTACGAGCAGTACTTC. Translation: CASSSPGGTYEQYF.

This clone was seen just once. The chain couples TRBV25-1 to TRBJ1-2; D gene unclear. Germline values: CDR1 MGHDK, CDR2 SYGVNS. The CDR3 is made up of 14 amino acids. V lost 0 bases and J 4 bases, leaving 9 bases between the germline ends. CDR3 bases: TGTGCCAGCAGTGAATATGGTAACGTCTATGGCTACACCTTC. It specifies CASSEYGNVYGYTF.

The CDR3 here is CASSPSEGLARNEQFF. The CDR3 DNA reads TGTGCCAGCTCACCCTCCGAAGGACTAGCGCGCAATGAGCAGTTCTTC. The rearrangement uses TRBV18 and TRBJ2-1, with TRBD2 identical over 9 bases. The CDR3 extends over 16 amino acids. V shed 3 bases, J shed 6 bases, and the junction held 9 bases outside the gene matches. CDR1 KGHSH and CDR2 LQKENI come from the germline V gene.

The V gene is TRBV29-1, the J gene TRBJ2-2; the D is unclear. Trimming pared 4 bases from V and 6 bases from J, leaving 15 bases between. Germline lookup yields CDR1 SQVTM and CDR2 ANQGSEA. The CDR3 contains 14 residues. The CDR3 here is CSVGSTEASGELFF. In nucleotides, the CDR3 is TGCAGCGTTGGGTCTACCGAGGCCTCCGGGGAGCTGTTTTTT.

The chain has TRBV21-1 and TRBJ2-1. TRBV21-1 is a pseudogene locus. This CDR3 has 12 residues. The CDR3 region has the DNA TGTGCCAGCAGGGACGGGTCCCTCGAGCAGTTCTTC. Its translation is CASRDGSLEQFF.

This chain uses TRBV9 with TRBJ2-7; D is perhaps TRBD2 (6 bases). V was trimmed by 2 bases and J by 0 bases, leaving 9 bases between them. Germline CDR1 reads SGDLS; CDR2 reads YYNGEE. The CDR3 totals 14 residues. The CDR3 is CASSVSGVSYEQYF. The CDR3 DNA sequence: TGTGCCAGCAGCGTCTCGGGGGTCTCCTACGAGCAGTACTTC.